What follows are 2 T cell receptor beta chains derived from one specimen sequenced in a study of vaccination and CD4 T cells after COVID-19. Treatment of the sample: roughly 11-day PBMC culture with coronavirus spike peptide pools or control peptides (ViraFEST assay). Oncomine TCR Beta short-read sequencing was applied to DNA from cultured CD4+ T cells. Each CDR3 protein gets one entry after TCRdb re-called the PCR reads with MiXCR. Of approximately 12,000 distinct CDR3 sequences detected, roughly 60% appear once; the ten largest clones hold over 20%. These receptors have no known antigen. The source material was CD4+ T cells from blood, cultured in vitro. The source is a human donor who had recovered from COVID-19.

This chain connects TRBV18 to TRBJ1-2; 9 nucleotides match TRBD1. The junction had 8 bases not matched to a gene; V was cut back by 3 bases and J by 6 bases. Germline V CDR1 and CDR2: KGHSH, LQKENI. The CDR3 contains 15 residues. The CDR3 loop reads CASSPQTGGGNGYTF. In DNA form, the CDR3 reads TGTGCCAGCTCACCCCAGACAGGGGGGGGGAATGGCTACACCTTC.

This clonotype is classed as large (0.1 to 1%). CDR3 sequence (DNA): TGTGCCAGCAGCCCCGAGGTAGGGCGCGAGCAGTTCTTC. The encoded protein is CASSPEVGREQFF. This chain connects TRBV7-8 to TRBJ2-1; D uncertain. Trimming removed 5 bases from V and 10 bases from J, with 15 bases in between. The V gene's germline CDR1 is SGHVS and CDR2 FQNEAQ. CDR3 length equals 13 residues.